A single T cell receptor beta chain is shown here with its context. Its target is not known. Measured with immunoSEQ multiplex PCR; TCRdb has only the in-frame clones, and not every one. Of roughly 35,000 clones in the sample, roughly 73% were seen once. In germline, CDR1 is SGHNT, CDR2 YENEEA. Trimming at V came to 3 bases and at J to 6 bases, leaving 5 bases not matched to a gene. The CDR3 covers 13 residues. This entry is derived from a study of vaccination effects on CD4 cells after COVID-19. Study summary: The vaccine given was either BNT162b2 or mRNA-1273, in two doses. Findings and caveats of the study: There was marked clonal contraction among infection- and vaccine-induced clones late after vaccination.

With the ViraFEST assay, the study expanded antigen-specific CD4+ T cells using viral peptide pools, then sequenced them. Culture proceeded for roughly ten days, and CD4+ T cells were then isolated. Previously uninfected by SARS-CoV-2, the vaccine recipients also showed negative nucleocapsid antibodies. Wells containing approximately 2 million PBMC each were cultured with approximately 9.2 IU/ml IL-2 and 10 ug/ml peptides. Half the medium was swapped for IL-2 medium on days 3 and 7. This chain connects TRBV11-3 to TRBJ2-7, with 7 bases that match TRBD2. Sequencing used CD4+ T cells from PBMCs cultured with HCoV-OC43 spike peptides, obtained before COVID-19 vaccination. Noted subset: HCoV-OC43 spike overlapping peptide pool stimulation. This TCR was recovered from a human donor who received a COVID-19 vaccine. The CDR3 is CASSLRGSGEQYF. CDR3 DNA: TGTGCCAGCAGCTTGCGGGGGTCGGGCGAGCAGTACTTC.